Included here is one T cell receptor (beta chain) sequence, with context. The sample comes from a study of blood T cell repertoires in COVID-19. At the level of the study: Italy, Spain and the United States were the sources of the convalescent and acute COVID-19 samples. The analysed material was cDNA or gDNA that came from T cells, B-cell-depleted T cells, or PBMCs.

Original processing notes: From reference gene primer amplification, estimates of nucleated cell counts were derived. Here immunoSEQ multiplex PCR was the method, and the copy in TCRdb shows in-frame clones only, minus some. V, J and clone size are taken as reported in that table, and D and trimming were inferred from the DNA itself. The sample lists roughly 250,000 clones, more than 75% seen once, with approximately 2.2% in the top ten. The sample comprised peripheral blood. This TCR came from a woman aged 45-59 years with acute or convalescent COVID-19.

CDR3 DNA sequence: TGCGCCAGCAGCCGACCCGGGACAGGGGTGGATCAGCCCCAGCATTTT. Translating gives CASSRPGTGVDQPQHF. The genes are TRBV4-1 and TRBJ1-5; TRBD1 agrees at 10 bases. Germline CDR1 reads MGHRA; CDR2 reads YSYEKL. CDR3 length equals 16 residues. J gave up 5 bases and V 4 bases, and 8 bases lay outside the gene matches.